This is a list of T cell receptor beta chains from one sample in a study of control samples from healthy donors and cancer patients. Using immunoSEQ multiplex PCR, the repertoire was profiled, and TCRdb retains in-frame clones only, with some absent. This sample has roughly 120,000 clones; about 93% occur once, and the top ten carry around 1.8%. Material: PBMCs. All receptors derive from a man aged 45-65 years with head and neck cancer. Both conserved end residues are part of each CDR3. D genes are given only for firm matches. Clone size is not always given. Where it is, it says once, few, many or a class for expanded clones.

TRBV4-2,TRBD2,-,TRBJ2-2,TGTGCCAGCAGCCAAGGAGGCGGGGGGGGCACCGGGGAGCTGTTTTTT,CASSQGGGGGTGELFF
TRBV5-1,-,-,TRBJ1-3,TGCGCCAGCAGCTCTTATGGGGACCGAGGGGGAAACACCATATATTTT,CASSSYGDRGGNTIYF
TRBV19,-,-,TRBJ1-2,TGTGCCAGTAGTATCTCGGGGGCGCCCGGCTACACCTTC,CASSISGAPGYTF
TRBV5-1,-,-,TRBJ2-7,TGCGCCAGCTCCGCTTCGAGTATGGGGTTCTCCTACGAGCAGTACTTC,CASSASSMGFSYEQYF
TRBV30,-,-,TRBJ2-5,TGTGCCTGGAGTGTTGAGGTTCGCGAAGAGACCCAGTACTTC,CAWSVEVREETQYF
TRBV20-1,TRBD1,few,TRBJ1-6,TGCAGTGCTAGTAGGGGACAGCGAGGACCCAATTCACCCCTCCACTTT,CSASRGQRGPNSPLHF
TRBV4-3,-,-,TRBJ1-2,TGCGCCAGCAGCCAAGATCGCAGTTTTAACTATGGCTACACCTTC,CASSQDRSFNYGYTF
TRBV30,-,-,TRBJ1-4,TGTGCCTGGAGTCTGGTGATTGGGACTAATGAAAAACTGTTTTTT,CAWSLVIGTNEKLFF
TRBV28,TRBD1,-,TRBJ1-1,TGTGCCAGCAGACTGAGACAGGGTGTAGCTTTCTTT,CASRLRQGVAFF
TRBV5-1,-,-,TRBJ1-1,TGCGCCAGCAACCCCGGGACGGAGAGTGAAGCTTTCTTT,CASNPGTESEAFF
TRBV5-4,-,once,TRBJ1-4,TGTGCCAGCAGCTTGGCGGGATGGGGAGAAAAACTGTTTTTT,CASSLAGWGEKLFF
TRBV5-1,TRBD2,few,TRBJ2-3,TGCGCCAGCAGCCAGGAAACTAGCGGGGGACCCACAGATACGCAGTATTTT,CASSQETSGGPTDTQYF
TRBV27,TRBD2,-,TRBJ2-2,TGTGCCAGCAGTTTATTCCCCGTTCCCCCGGGGGGACGAACCGGGGAGCTGTTTTTT,CASSLFPVPPGGRTGELFF
TRBV7-8,-,-,TRBJ1-2,TGTGCCAGCAGTCTAAGGGGGGGGAATGGCTACACCTTC,CASSLRGGNGYTF
TRBV7-9,TRBD1,-,TRBJ2-7,TGTGCCAGCAGCTCCACAGGGGACCCTTCGATTAGGTTC,CASSSTGDPSIRF
TRBV4-2,-,-,TRBJ1-2,TGTGCCAGCAGCGAGGCCGGGGGCGGGGAGTATGGCTACACCTTC,CASSEAGGGEYGYTF
TRBV30,TRBD2,-,TRBJ2-1,TGTGCCTGGGACCCAGGACTAGATCGCAATGAGCAGTTCTTC,CAWDPGLDRNEQFF
TRBV29-1,TRBD1,-,TRBJ1-1,TGCAGCGTTGTTGGACAGGGGATCACTGAAGCTTTCTTT,CSVVGQGITEAFF
TRBV6-5,TRBD1,-,TRBJ1-1,TGTGCCAGCAGCCCATCACAGGGGGCCGCGGGTGAAGCTTTCTTT,CASSPSQGAAGEAFF
TRBV20-1,-,once,TRBJ1-4,TGCAGTGCTAGTATGGGGGCTAATGAAAAACTGTTTTTT,CSASMGANEKLFF
TRBV4-3,-,-,TRBJ2-7,TGCGCCAGCAGCCAAGAAGGTTATGGGTCCTACGAGCAGTACTTC,CASSQEGYGSYEQYF
TRBV5-1,-,-,TRBJ2-3,TGCGCCAGCAGCCTGGACCGCACCACAGATACGCAGTATTTT,CASSLDRTTDTQYF
TRBV5-1,-,-,TRBJ1-6,TGCGCCAGCAGCTTGGAATACGTTGCACCCCTCCACTTT,CASSLEYVAPLHF
TRBV7-9,-,-,TRBJ1-5,TGTGCCAGCAGCCCAGGGAATCAGCCCCAGCATTTT,CASSPGNQPQHF
TRBV7-3,TRBD2,-,TRBJ2-1,TGTGCCAGTACACCAGCGGGGGGCAGAAGAGAGCAGTTCTTC,CASTPAGGRREQFF
TRBV29-1,TRBD2,-,TRBJ2-3,TGCAGCGTTCATAGCGGGGGCACAGATACGCAGTATTTT,CSVHSGGTDTQYF
TRBV6-5,-,-,TRBJ2-7,TGTGCCAGCAGTAAACGACAGGAGTCCTACGAGCAGTACTTC,CASSKRQESYEQYF
TRBV2,TRBD2,once,TRBJ2-7,TGTGCCAGCAGTGAAGCGACTAGCGGGCCCTACGAGCAGTACTTC,CASSEATSGPYEQYF
TRBV29-1,TRBD1,-,TRBJ2-2,TGCAGCGTTCAGGGACAGGGTGAGGCCGGGGAGCTGTTTTTT,CSVQGQGEAGELFF
TRBV30,TRBD1,-,TRBJ2-6,TGTGCCTGGAGTGTACTAAGACAGGGGGCAGCGGGGGCCAACGTCCTGACTTTC,CAWSVLRQGAAGANVLTF
TRBV28,-,-,TRBJ1-1,TGTGCCAGCATACTGAACACTGAAGCTTTCTTT,CASILNTEAFF
TRBV9,-,-,TRBJ2-1,TGTGCCAGCAGCGTCCGATTCGGGGTGATATGGAGTGAGCAGTTCTTC,CASSVRFGVIWSEQFF
TRBV5-6,TRBD1,-,TRBJ1-5,TGTGCCAGCAGCTTTGGACAGGGCTATAGCAATCAGCCCCAGCATTTT,CASSFGQGYSNQPQHF
TRBV5-1,TRBD1,-,TRBJ1-2,TGCGCCAGCAGCCCCATTGAACAGGGGATGGATGGCTACACCTTC,CASSPIEQGMDGYTF
TRBV27,-,once,TRBJ1-2,TGTGCCAGCGGGGCTGGCTATGGCTACACCTTC,CASGAGYGYTF
TRBV18,-,-,TRBJ1-2,TGTGCCAGCTCACCACGACTCGGAGAAGGGGTCTATGGCTACACCTTC,CASSPRLGEGVYGYTF
TRBV24-1,TRBD1,-,TRBJ1-2,TGTGCCACCAGTGATTCCGGGACAGACGGCTACACCTTC,CATSDSGTDGYTF
TRBV28,TRBD2,-,TRBJ2-3,TGTGCCAGCAGAAATCGTCGCGGGGGGGGTACAGATACGCAGTATTTT,CASRNRRGGGTDTQYF
TRBV3-1/TRBV3-2,-,-,TRBJ1-2,TGTGCCAGCAGCCAAACGGTGGGGGGCTACTATGGCTACACCTTC,CASSQTVGGYYGYTF
TRBV7-7,-,-,TRBJ2-2,TGTGCCAGCAGCTTAGGGCGGAACACCGGGGAGCTGTTTTTT,CASSLGRNTGELFF
TRBV5-4,TRBD1,-,TRBJ1-2,TGTGCCAGCAGCTTGGACAGGGGGGGATATGGCTACACCTTC,CASSLDRGGYGYTF
TRBV9,-,-,TRBJ1-2,TGTGCCAGCAGCGTAGGGGGGGGCTATGGCTACACCTTC,CASSVGGGYGYTF
TRBV2,TRBD1,-,TRBJ2-7,TGTGCCAGCAGTGAGGGGACAGGGGGGTTCTACGAGCAGTACTTC,CASSEGTGGFYEQYF
TRBV5-1,-,-,TRBJ1-1,TGCGCCAGCAGCTTGGTGGTGGGGAACACTGAAGCTTTCTTT,CASSLVVGNTEAFF
TRBV7-9,-,-,TRBJ1-4,TGTGCCAGCAGCTTAGTCCAGGGGTCTGAAAAACTGTTTTTT,CASSLVQGSEKLFF
TRBV5-6,-,-,TRBJ1-2,TGTGCCAGCAGCTTGGGACACGCGTATGGCTACACCTTC,CASSLGHAYGYTF
TRBV7-9,-,once,TRBJ2-2,TGTGCCAGCAGGCCAGGGTCCGGGGAGCTGTTTTTT,CASRPGSGELFF
TRBV28,-,-,TRBJ2-1,TGTGCCAGCAGCCCAGGGGGGAGGAATGAGCAGTTCTTC,CASSPGGRNEQFF
TRBV7-2,TRBD1,once,TRBJ2-7,TGTGCCAGCAGCTTAGATGGGACAGCAACTTACGAGCAGTACTTC,CASSLDGTATYEQYF
TRBV12-3/TRBV12-4,-,-,TRBJ2-1,TGTGCCAGCAGTTTCCGGCTGGCGGGGGAGCAGTTCTTC,CASSFRLAGEQFF
TRBV6-2/TRBV6-3,-,once,TRBJ2-3,TGTGCCAGCAGTTATGTAGCGAACCGGCAGTATTTT,CASSYVANRQYF
TRBV2,-,once,TRBJ2-3,TGTGCCAGCAGTCTCGCACGGGGGAGCACAGATACGCAGTATTTT,CASSLARGSTDTQYF
TRBV5-1,-,-,TRBJ1-1,TGCGCCAGCAGCTTGGCCGGCGGGGGGCGAGCTGAAGCTTTCTTT,CASSLAGGGRAEAFF
TRBV5-1,TRBD1,-,TRBJ2-4,TGCGCCAGCAGCCTCGGACAGGGGAGGGCCAAAAACATTCAGTACTTC,CASSLGQGRAKNIQYF
TRBV28,TRBD1,-,TRBJ1-1,TGTGCCAGCAGTTTGACAGGGGGATTGAACACTGAAGCTTTCTTT,CASSLTGGLNTEAFF
TRBV7-2,TRBD1,-,TRBJ1-1,TGTGCCAGCAGCCCGGGACAGGTGAACACTGAAGCTTTCTTT,CASSPGQVNTEAFF
TRBV7-2,-,-,TRBJ2-3,TGTGCCAGCAGCCAAGCGCCAGGTAGTACAGATACGCAGTATTTT,CASSQAPGSTDTQYF